This T cell receptor (beta chain) was captured by sequencing in a study of control samples from healthy donors and cancer patients. V was shortened by 1 base and J by 0 bases, with 12 bases between the two germline ends. The CDR3 has 16 residues. Germline-derived CDR1 and CDR2 are LGHDT and YNNKEL (reference sequence). The repertoire was sequenced with immunoSEQ multiplex PCR; TCRdb's copy has only in-frame clones and lacks some. The sample has approximately 150,000 clones, about 90% seen once. The chain joins TRBV3-1 (or the pseudogene TRBV3-2) to TRBJ1-2, with D perhaps matching TRBD1 (6 bases). What was sequenced was blood. The receptor was derived from a man aged 18 to 30 in good health. This CDR3 is CASSQGTGKANYGYTF. In DNA, the CDR3 is TGTGCCAGCAGCCAAGGTACAGGGAAAGCTAACTATGGCTACACCTTC.